Here is one T cell receptor (beta chain) with its context. This CDR3 region has 16 residues. The V gene's germline CDR1 is SEHNR and CDR2 FQNEAQ (reference sequence). V shed 5 bases and J 0 bases; nucleotides not matched to a gene: 10. This sample stems from a study of PD-L1 blockade in urothelial cancer. Study-wide context: Chemotherapy regimens numbering 0 to 3 had been given to patients.

Clones were sequenced by immunoSEQ multiplex PCR, and TCRdb holds only the in-frame ones, with some missing. Of more than 70,000 clones in the sample, about 89% were seen once. The source was PBMCs, collected around atezolizumab (anti-PD-L1) treatment. The rearrangement uses TRBV7-9 and TRBJ2-7, with 7 nucleotides matching TRBD1. The TCR was taken from a man in his fifties or sixties with urothelial cancer. The DNA of the CDR3 is TGTGCCAGCAGCACCTTGACAGGGTCCACCTCCTACGAGCAGTACTTC. Amino acids: CASSTLTGSTSYEQYF.